This TCR beta chain was identified in a study of cytomegalovirus exposure and HLA in healthy donors. Study-level background: Out of 150 million to 200 million T cells, an earlier analysis found over 90 million unique TCR beta sequences in total.

After removal of 11 bases from V and 2 bases from J, the junction contained 4 bases not matched to a gene. CDR3 length: 13 amino acids. The germline CDR1 and CDR2 sequences are MNHEY and SMNVEV (reference sequence). Researchers ran the PCR with 60 Vbeta and 13 Jbeta primers. Original handling: Per a later analysis, the number of unique TCR beta chains was around 80 million, of which about 11 million were shared. TCRdb's copy holds only in-frame clones and misses some; the assay was immunoSEQ multiplex PCR. V, J and clone size were drawn from that table, and D and trimming were deduced from the DNA. The sample yields approximately 150,000 clones, around 85% seen once. This clone has a handful of counts. What it binds is not known. Everyone who donated was a healthy bone marrow donor. Findings of the study overall: A later analysis found common viral pathogens apparently linked to several of the most significant clusters.

Material for sequencing was PBMCs. This receptor was obtained from a woman under 40 in good health and CMV-seronegative. The chain uses TRBV27 and TRBJ2-1, with 9 bases aligning to TRBD1. The CDR3: CASRDRAYNEQFF. CDR3 coding DNA: TGTGCCTCCCGGGACAGGGCCTACAATGAGCAGTTCTTC.